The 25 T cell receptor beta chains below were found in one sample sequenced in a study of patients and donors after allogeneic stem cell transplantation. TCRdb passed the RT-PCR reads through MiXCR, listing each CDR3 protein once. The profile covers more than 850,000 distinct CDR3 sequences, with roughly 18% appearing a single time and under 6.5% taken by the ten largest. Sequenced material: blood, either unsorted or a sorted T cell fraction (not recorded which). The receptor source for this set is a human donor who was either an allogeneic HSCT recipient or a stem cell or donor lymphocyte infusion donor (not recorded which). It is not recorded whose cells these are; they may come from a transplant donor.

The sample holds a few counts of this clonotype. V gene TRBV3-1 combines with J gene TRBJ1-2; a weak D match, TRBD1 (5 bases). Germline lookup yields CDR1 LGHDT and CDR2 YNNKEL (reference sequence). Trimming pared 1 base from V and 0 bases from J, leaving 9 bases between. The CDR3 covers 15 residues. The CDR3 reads CASSQGGIANYGYTF. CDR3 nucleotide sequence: TGTGCCAGCAGCCAAGGGGGGATAGCTAACTATGGCTACACCTTC.

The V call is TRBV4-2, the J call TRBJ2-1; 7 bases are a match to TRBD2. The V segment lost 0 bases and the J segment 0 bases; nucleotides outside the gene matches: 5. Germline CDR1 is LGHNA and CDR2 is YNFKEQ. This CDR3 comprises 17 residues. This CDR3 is CASSQELAASSYNEQFF. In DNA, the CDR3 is TGTGCCAGCAGCCAAGAGCTAGCGGCGAGCTCCTACAATGAGCAGTTCTTC.

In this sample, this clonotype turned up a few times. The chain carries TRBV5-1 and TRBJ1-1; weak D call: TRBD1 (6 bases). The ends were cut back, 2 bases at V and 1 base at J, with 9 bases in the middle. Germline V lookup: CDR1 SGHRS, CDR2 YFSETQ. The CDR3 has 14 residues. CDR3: CASSFSTGNTEAFF. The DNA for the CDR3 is TGCGCCAGCAGCTTCTCGACAGGGAACACTGAAGCTTTCTTT.

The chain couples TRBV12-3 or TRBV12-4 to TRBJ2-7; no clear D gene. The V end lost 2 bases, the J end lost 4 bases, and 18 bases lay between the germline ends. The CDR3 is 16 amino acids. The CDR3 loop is CASSLSISGSIYEQYF. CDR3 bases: TGTGCCAGCAGTTTATCCATTTCGGGCAGTATATACGAGCAGTACTTC.

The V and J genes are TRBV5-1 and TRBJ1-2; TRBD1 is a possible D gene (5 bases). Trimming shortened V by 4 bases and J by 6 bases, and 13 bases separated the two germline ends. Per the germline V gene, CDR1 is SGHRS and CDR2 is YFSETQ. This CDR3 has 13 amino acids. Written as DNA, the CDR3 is TGCGCCAGCAGCCCGCCGGGGGGTCATGGCTACACCTTC. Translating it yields CASSPPGGHGYTF.

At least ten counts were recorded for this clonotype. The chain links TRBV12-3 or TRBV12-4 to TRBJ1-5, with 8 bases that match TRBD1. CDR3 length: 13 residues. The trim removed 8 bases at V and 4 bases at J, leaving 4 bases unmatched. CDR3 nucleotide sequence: TGTGCCAGCGTACAGGGGGGAAATCAGCCCCAGCATTTT. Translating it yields CASVQGGNQPQHF.

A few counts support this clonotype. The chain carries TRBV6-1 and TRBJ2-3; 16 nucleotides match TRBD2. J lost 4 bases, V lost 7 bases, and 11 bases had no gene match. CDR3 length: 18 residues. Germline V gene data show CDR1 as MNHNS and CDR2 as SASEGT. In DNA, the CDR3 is TGTGCCAGCATGCTACCGGGACTAGCGGGAGGGCCGGCAGATACGCAGTATTTT. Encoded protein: CASMLPGLAGGPADTQYF.

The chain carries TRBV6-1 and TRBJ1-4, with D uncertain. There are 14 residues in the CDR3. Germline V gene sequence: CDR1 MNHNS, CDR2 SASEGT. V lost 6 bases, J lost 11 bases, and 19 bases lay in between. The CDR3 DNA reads TGTGCCAGCAGCCTACATCCCCGAAGCGGGAAACTGTTTTTT. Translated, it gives CASSLHPRSGKLFF.

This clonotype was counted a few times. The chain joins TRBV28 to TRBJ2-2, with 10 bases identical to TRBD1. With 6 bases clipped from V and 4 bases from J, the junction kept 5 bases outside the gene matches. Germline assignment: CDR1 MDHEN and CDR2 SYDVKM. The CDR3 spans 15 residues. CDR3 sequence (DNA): TGTGCCAGCAGGAGGGACAGGGGTGTCACCGGGGAGCTGTTTTTT. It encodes CASRRDRGVTGELFF.

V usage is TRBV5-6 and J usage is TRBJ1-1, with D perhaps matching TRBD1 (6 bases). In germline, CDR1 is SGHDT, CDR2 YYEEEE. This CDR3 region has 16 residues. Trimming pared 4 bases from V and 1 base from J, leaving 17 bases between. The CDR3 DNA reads TGTGCCAGCAGCGAGGATGGCAGGGGTGAGAACACTGAAGCTTTCTTT. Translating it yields CASSEDGRGENTEAFF.

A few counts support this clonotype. CDR3 in amino acids: CASRPTGPNSPLHF. In nucleotides, the CDR3 is TGTGCCAGCAGACCTACAGGACCAAATTCACCCCTCCACTTT. The V and J genes are TRBV2 and TRBJ1-6; weak D call: TRBD1 (5 bases). V was cut by 6 bases and J by 7 bases, with 13 bases left in between. The CDR3 totals 14 residues. Germline V gives CDR1 SNHLY, CDR2 FYNNEI.

CDR3 sequence (DNA): TGCAGTGCTAGATTATGGGGGGCGGCTGAAGCTTTCTTT. It is translated as CSARLWGAAEAFF. The chain carries TRBV20-1 and TRBJ1-1; a possible D gene is TRBD1 (6 bases). This CDR3 is built from 13 residues. Trimming pared 2 bases from V and 6 bases from J, leaving 13 bases between. Germline CDR1 DFQATT, CDR2 SNEGSKA (reference sequence).

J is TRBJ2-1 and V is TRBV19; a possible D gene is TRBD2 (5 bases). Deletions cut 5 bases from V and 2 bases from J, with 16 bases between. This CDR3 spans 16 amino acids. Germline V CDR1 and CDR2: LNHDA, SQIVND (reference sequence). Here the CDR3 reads CASSAVEGRAYNEQFF. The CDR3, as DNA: TGTGCCAGTAGTGCCGTGGAAGGGAGAGCCTACAATGAGCAGTTCTTC.

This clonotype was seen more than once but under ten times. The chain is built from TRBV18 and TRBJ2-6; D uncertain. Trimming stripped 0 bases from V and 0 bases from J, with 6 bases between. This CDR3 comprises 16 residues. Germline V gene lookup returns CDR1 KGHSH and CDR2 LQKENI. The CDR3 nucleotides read TGTGCCAGCTCACCACCCATACCCTCTGGGGCCAACGTCCTGACTTTC. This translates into CASSPPIPSGANVLTF.

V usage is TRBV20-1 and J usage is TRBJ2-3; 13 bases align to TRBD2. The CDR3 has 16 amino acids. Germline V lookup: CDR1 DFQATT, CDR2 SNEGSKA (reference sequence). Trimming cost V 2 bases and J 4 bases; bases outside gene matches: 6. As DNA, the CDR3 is TGCAGTGCTAGAACCACTAGCGGGAGGGAGTCAGATACGCAGTATTTT. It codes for CSARTTSGRESDTQYF.

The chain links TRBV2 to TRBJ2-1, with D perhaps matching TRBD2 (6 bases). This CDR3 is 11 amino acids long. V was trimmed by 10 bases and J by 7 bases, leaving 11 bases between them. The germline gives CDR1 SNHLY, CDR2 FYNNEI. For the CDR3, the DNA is TGTGCCACTAGCGTCACAAATGAGCAGTTCTTC. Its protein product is CATSVTNEQFF.

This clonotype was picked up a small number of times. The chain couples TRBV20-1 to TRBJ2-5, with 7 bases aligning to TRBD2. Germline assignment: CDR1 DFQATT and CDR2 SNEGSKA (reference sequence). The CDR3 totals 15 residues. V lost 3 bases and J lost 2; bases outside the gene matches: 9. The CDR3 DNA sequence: TGCAGTGCTAGTTTCTTAGCGGGCCGACAAGAGACCCAGTACTTC. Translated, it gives CSASFLAGRQETQYF.

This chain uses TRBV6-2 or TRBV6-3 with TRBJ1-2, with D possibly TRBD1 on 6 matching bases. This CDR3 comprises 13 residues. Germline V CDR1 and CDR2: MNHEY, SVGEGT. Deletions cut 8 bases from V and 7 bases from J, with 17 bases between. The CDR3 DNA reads TGTGCCAGCGGAGAGACAGGTTCTCGTGGCTACACCTTC. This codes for CASGETGSRGYTF.

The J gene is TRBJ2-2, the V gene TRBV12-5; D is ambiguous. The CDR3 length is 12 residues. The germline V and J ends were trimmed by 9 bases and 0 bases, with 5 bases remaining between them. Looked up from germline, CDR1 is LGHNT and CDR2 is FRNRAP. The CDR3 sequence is CASLTNTGELFF. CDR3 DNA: TGTGCTAGCCTAACGAACACCGGGGAGCTGTTTTTT.

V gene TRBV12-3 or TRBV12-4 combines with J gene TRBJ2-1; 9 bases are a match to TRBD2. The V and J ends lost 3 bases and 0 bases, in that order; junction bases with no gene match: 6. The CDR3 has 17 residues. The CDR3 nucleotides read TGTGCCAGCAGTTTCGCGGGAGGGCGGAGCTCCTACAATGAGCAGTTCTTC. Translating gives CASSFAGGRSSYNEQFF.

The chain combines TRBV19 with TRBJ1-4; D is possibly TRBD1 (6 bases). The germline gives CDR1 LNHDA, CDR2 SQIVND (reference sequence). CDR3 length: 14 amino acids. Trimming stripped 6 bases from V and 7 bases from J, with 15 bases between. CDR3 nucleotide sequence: TGTGCCAGTAGCGTGGCGGGGGGCGTTGAAAAACTGTTTTTT. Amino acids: CASSVAGGVEKLFF.

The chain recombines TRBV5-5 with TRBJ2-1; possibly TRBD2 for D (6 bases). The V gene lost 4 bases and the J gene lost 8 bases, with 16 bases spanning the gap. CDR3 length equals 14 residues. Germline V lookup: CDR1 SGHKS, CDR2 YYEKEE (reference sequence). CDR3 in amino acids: CASSTLQGGYEQFF. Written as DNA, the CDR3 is TGTGCCAGCAGCACCCTTCAGGGAGGCTATGAGCAGTTCTTC. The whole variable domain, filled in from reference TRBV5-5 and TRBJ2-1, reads DAGVTQSPTHLIKTRGQQVTLRCSPISGHKSVSWYQQVLGQGPQFIFQYYEKEERGRGNFPDRFSARQFPNYSSELNVNALLLGDSALYLCASSTLQGGYEQFFGPGTRLTVL.

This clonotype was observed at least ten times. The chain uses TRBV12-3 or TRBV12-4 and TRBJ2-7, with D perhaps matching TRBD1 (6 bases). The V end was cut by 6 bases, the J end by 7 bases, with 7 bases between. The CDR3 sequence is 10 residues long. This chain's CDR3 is CASSRGEQYF. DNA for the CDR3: TGTGCCAGCAGCAGGGGAGAGCAGTACTTC.

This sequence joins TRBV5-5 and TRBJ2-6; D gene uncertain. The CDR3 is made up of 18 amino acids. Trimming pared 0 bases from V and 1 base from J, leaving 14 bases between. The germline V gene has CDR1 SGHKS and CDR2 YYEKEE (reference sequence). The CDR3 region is CASSLVVRVDSGANVLTF. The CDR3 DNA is TGTGCCAGCAGCTTGGTCGTTCGTGTTGATTCTGGGGCCAACGTCCTGACTTTC.

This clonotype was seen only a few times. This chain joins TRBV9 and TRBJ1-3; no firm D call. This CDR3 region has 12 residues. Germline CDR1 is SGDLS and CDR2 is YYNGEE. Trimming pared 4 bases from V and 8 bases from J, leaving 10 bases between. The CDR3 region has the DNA TGTGCCAGCAGCCCTCTGGGAGACACCATATATTTT. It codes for CASSPLGDTIYF.